What follows are 6 T cell receptor beta chains derived from one specimen sequenced in a study of blood T cell repertoires in COVID-19. Sequencing used immunoSEQ multiplex PCR; TCRdb keeps in-frame clones, though not all of them. The data contain some 190,000 clones, 88% of them singletons. The sample consisted of peripheral blood. Receptors were obtained from a man aged 25 to 45 with acute or convalescent COVID-19.

The chain uses TRBV7-2 and TRBJ2-7; TRBD2 might be the D (6 bases). Germline-derived CDR1 and CDR2 are SGHTA and FQGNSA. With 1 base removed from V and 6 bases from J, the gap between germline ends came to 10 bases. The CDR3 has 13 residues. CDR3 in amino acids: CASSLGGGFEQYF. The CDR3 coding sequence is TGTGCCAGCAGCTTAGGTGGAGGGTTCGAGCAGTACTTC. Combining the CDR3 with reference TRBV7-2 and TRBJ2-7 gives the whole variable domain GAGVSQSPSNKVTEKGKDVELRCDPISGHTALYWYRQSLGQGLEFLIYFQGNSAPDKSGLPSDRFSAERTGGSVSTLTIQRTQQEDSAVYLCASSLGGGFEQYFGPGTRLTVT.

V is TRBV6-5 and J is TRBJ1-3, with TRBD1 identical over 7 bases. CDR1 and CDR2 from the germline V gene are MNHEY and SVGAGI. The ends lost 6 bases at V and 0 bases at J; junction bases unmatched: 5. The CDR3 sequence is 15 residues long. The CDR3 DNA reads TGTGCCAGCAGACGGGACAGCAACTCTGGAAACACCATATATTTT. This translates into CASRRDSNSGNTIYF.

The gene calls are TRBV5-6 and TRBJ1-1; D is unclear. CDR1 is SGHDT and CDR2 is YYEEEE in the germline V gene. The CDR3 is made up of 15 amino acids. Trimming removed 5 bases at V and 4 bases at J, with 18 bases between. CDR3 sequence (DNA): TGTGCCAGCAGTCCTTCTGAGGGCTGGCGCACTGAAGCTTTCTTT. Its translation is CASSPSEGWRTEAFF.

The chain recombines TRBV6-5 with TRBJ2-3, with 7 nucleotides matching TRBD2. This CDR3 is built from 15 residues. Germline CDR1 and CDR2: MNHEY and SVGAGI. J gave up 6 bases and V 8 bases, and 14 bases lay outside the gene matches. CDR3 DNA: TGTGCCAGCGCTGAGGGGTGGCGGGAGAGCGATACGCAGTATTTT. Protein product: CASAEGWRESDTQYF.

The J gene is TRBJ2-3, the V gene TRBV9; 10 bases are shared with TRBD1. V was clipped by 0 bases and J by 8 bases; unmatched bases: 9. Germline V gives CDR1 SGDLS, CDR2 YYNGEE. CDR3 length: 16 residues. Written as DNA, the CDR3 is TGTGCCAGCAGCGTAGAGGACAGGGGGATCTTCGCTACGCAGTATTTT. Protein product: CASSVEDRGIFATQYF.

The chain employs TRBV7-9 and TRBJ1-6; D remains unclear. Germline CDR1 is SEHNR and CDR2 is FQNEAQ (reference sequence). The germline V and J ends were trimmed by 5 bases and 0 bases, with 11 bases remaining between them. The CDR3 totals 16 residues. CDR3 nucleotides: TGTGCCAGCAGCAGACCGACTAGCTCCTATAATTCACCCCTCCACTTT. It encodes CASSRPTSSYNSPLHF.